Listed below are T cell receptor beta chains from one sample, sequenced in a study of vaccination effects on CD4 cells after COVID-19. These receptors lack a known antigen. Clones were read by immunoSEQ multiplex PCR, and TCRdb kept only the in-frame ones, dropping some. The profile shows approximately 28,000 clones, almost 75% of them singletons. Source: CD4+ T cells from PBMCs cultured with HCoV-229E spike peptides, taken after COVID-19 vaccination. The receptors were gathered from a human donor who received a COVID-19 vaccine. The CDR3 runs from the conserved cysteine through the conserved F or W. The order of the fields is J gene, clone size, D gene, V gene, CDR3 DNA, CDR3 protein. D genes are given only for firm matches. The listing skips clone size in some rows; elsewhere it reads once, few, many or a size class.

>TRBJ1-5|once|TRBD1|TRBV19
TGTGCCAGTAGTCCGGGGACAGTTCAGCCCCAGCATTTT
CASSPGTVQPQHF
>TRBJ2-7|once|.|TRBV19
TGTGCCAGTAGTCGAGAGGGGCTTACCTACGAGCAGTACTTC
CASSREGLTYEQYF
>TRBJ1-5|few|.|TRBV30
TGTGCCTGGGGAGACAGCAATCAGCCCCAGCATTTT
CAWGDSNQPQHF
>TRBJ2-3|.|.|TRBV12-3/TRBV12-4
TGTGCCAGCAGCCTTCCAGGGGCCGATACGCAGTATTTT
CASSLPGADTQYF
>TRBJ2-7|.|.|TRBV7-9
TGTGCCAGCAGCTTAGCGGGGGGATCTCTTGCCTACGAGCAGTACTTC
CASSLAGGSLAYEQYF
>TRBJ2-2|.|TRBD1|TRBV18
TGTGCCAGCTCACCCCTCGGGACAGGGGGCGAAACCGGGGAGCTGTTTTTT
CASSPLGTGGETGELFF
>TRBJ2-1|.|.|TRBV6-5
TGTGCCAGCAGTTCGCAGGGACCCTACAATGAGCAGTTCTTC
CASSSQGPYNEQFF
>TRBJ1-4|once|.|TRBV10-3
TGTGCCATCAGTGGTGGAGGGGTTAATGAAAAACTGTTTTTT
CAISGGGVNEKLFF
>TRBJ2-5|.|.|TRBV5-4
TGTGCCAGCAGACTGAAGGGGGATCGGTCACAAGAGACCCAGTACTTC
CASRLKGDRSQETQYF
>TRBJ2-7|.|TRBD2|TRBV5-1
TGCGCCAGCAGCTTGGTTAGCGGGGGGACCTACGAGCAGTACTTC
CASSLVSGGTYEQYF
>TRBJ2-1|.|.|TRBV6-2/TRBV6-3
TGTGCCAGCAGTCGGCTGGGTGCGGGCAATGAGCAGTTCTTC
CASSRLGAGNEQFF
>TRBJ1-1|.|.|TRBV2
TGTGCCAGCAGTGAAGCGGTACAGATGAACACTGAAGCTTTCTTT
CASSEAVQMNTEAFF
>TRBJ1-1|few|.|TRBV11-1
TGTGCCAGCAGCCGCCGACAATCAGCCCCTGAAGCTTTCTTT
CASSRRQSAPEAFF
>TRBJ1-2|.|.|TRBV6-5
TGTGCCAGCAGTTCCACACAGGGAAACTATGGCTACACCTTC
CASSSTQGNYGYTF
>TRBJ1-2|.|TRBD1|TRBV28
TGTGCCAGCAGTCCAGACAGGGGGGGGTTTGGCTACACCTTC
CASSPDRGGFGYTF
>TRBJ2-3|once|TRBD1|TRBV27
TGTGCCAGCAGAAAGACAGGGGCAGATACGCAGTATTTT
CASRKTGADTQYF
>TRBJ1-1|.|.|TRBV5-1
TGCGCCAGCAGCCCAGGACATGCGAACACTGAAGCTTTCTTT
CASSPGHANTEAFF
>TRBJ2-7|.|.|TRBV30
TGTGCCTGGAGCCACTCCTACGAGCAGTACTTC
CAWSHSYEQYF
>TRBJ2-3|.|TRBD2|TRBV7-8
TGTGCCAGCAGCTCGAGACTAGCGGCGCAGTATTTT
CASSSRLAAQYF
>TRBJ2-7|.|.|TRBV7-6
TGTGCCAGCAGCCAGGTAGCTGGGACACCGAAAAGCGAGCAGTACTTC
CASSQVAGTPKSEQYF
>TRBJ2-3|.|TRBD2|TRBV2
TGTGCCAGCAGTGGAGGGACTAGCAGAAACACAGATACGCAGTATTTT
CASSGGTSRNTDTQYF
>TRBJ1-6|.|.|TRBV14
TGTGCCAGCAGCCAAGTTGATAGGGTGGGATCACCCCTCCACTTT
CASSQVDRVGSPLHF
>TRBJ1-3|.|.|TRBV9
TGTGCCAGCAGCGTAGGGACGATCTCTGGAAACACCATATATTTT
CASSVGTISGNTIYF
>TRBJ2-7|.|.|TRBV5-1
TGCGCCAGCAGCCGCCTAACTACTAGGAACTACGAGCAGTACTTC
CASSRLTTRNYEQYF
>TRBJ2-3|.|.|TRBV15
TGTGCCACCAGCAGACGAACTTTAAAGGATACGCAGTATTTT
CATSRRTLKDTQYF
>TRBJ2-4|.|TRBD1|TRBV5-4
TGTGCCAGCAGCCGTCCCGGGACAGGGTCGGACATTCAGTACTTC
CASSRPGTGSDIQYF
>TRBJ2-7|.|.|TRBV5-1
TGCGCCAGCAGCTTGGACTTCTACGAGCAGTACTTC
CASSLDFYEQYF
>TRBJ1-4|few|.|TRBV7-9
TGTGCCAGCAGCTTATCTGGGTCTTTTAATGAAAAACTGTTTTTT
CASSLSGSFNEKLFF
>TRBJ2-7|.|.|TRBV24-1
TGTGCCACATTTACAGGGAGCCCCTACGAGCAGTACTTC
CATFTGSPYEQYF
>TRBJ2-7|.|.|TRBV5-1
TGCGCCAGCAGCTCTATCAGGGGTAGCCACGAGCAGTACTTC
CASSSIRGSHEQYF
>TRBJ2-3|.|.|TRBV24-1
TGTGCCACCAGTCGGACAGACCCAGATACGCAGTATTTT
CATSRTDPDTQYF
>TRBJ2-3|.|TRBD2|TRBV4-1
TGCGCCAGCAGCCAAGCGTATAGCGGGGGGAGGTCAGATACGCAGTATTTT
CASSQAYSGGRSDTQYF
>TRBJ2-3|.|.|TRBV24-1
TGTGCCACCAGTGATTCACGGTCGGTATTCTGGGAGAGAAATACGCAGTATTTT
CATSDSRSVFWERNTQYF
>TRBJ2-1|.|.|TRBV28
TGTGCCAGTTGCAGGGGTAGCGCGGGATTTGTTCGATTCTTC
CASCRGSAGFVRFF
>TRBJ1-2|.|.|TRBV29-1
TGCAGCGTTGAAATTTTCACAGACTATGGCTACACCTTC
CSVEIFTDYGYTF
>TRBJ2-1|.|TRBD2|TRBV3-1/TRBV3-2
TGTGCCAGCAGCCCTAGACAGGGTATTCGACTAGCGGGAGCGAGCTCCTACAATGAGCAGTTCTTC
CASSPRQGIRLAGASSYNEQFF
>TRBJ1-1|.|.|TRBV28
TGTGCCACCCGAGGCATGGAGGTTTCTGAAGCTTTCTTT
CATRGMEVSEAFF
>TRBJ1-4|.|.|TRBV2
TGTGCCAGCAGTGAAGTGGCCCCTGCAACTAATGAAAAACTGTTTTTT
CASSEVAPATNEKLFF
>TRBJ2-2|.|TRBD1|TRBV19
TGTGCCAGCGGGACAGGGGTTACCACCGGGGAGCTGTTTTTT
CASGTGVTTGELFF
>TRBJ2-3|.|TRBD2|TRBV5-6
TGTGCCAGCAGTCGGAGACTAGCGGGTTTAGTCACAGATACGCAGTATTTT
CASSRRLAGLVTDTQYF
>TRBJ2-2|.|.|TRBV6-5
TGTGCCAGCAGTTACTCGGAAGCGCGCCCTGGGGAGCTGTTTTTT
CASSYSEARPGELFF
>TRBJ2-7|.|TRBD2|TRBV27
TGTGCCAGCCGACTAGCCTTAAGCTCCTACGAGCAGTACTTC
CASRLALSSYEQYF
>TRBJ2-3|.|TRBD2|TRBV5-4
TGTGCCAGCAGCCCGACTAGCGGGGGGCCAAACACAGATACGCAGTATTTT
CASSPTSGGPNTDTQYF
>TRBJ2-1|.|TRBD2|TRBV2
TGTGCCAGCACCAGAGGGACTAGCGGGGCCTACAATGAGCAGTTCTTC
CASTRGTSGAYNEQFF
>TRBJ2-1|.|TRBD1|TRBV10-3
TGTGCCATCAGTGAGTCGACGGGACAGCCTAAGGCCAATGAGCAGTTCTTC
CAISESTGQPKANEQFF
>TRBJ2-1|.|TRBD2|TRBV9
TGTGCCAGCAGCGTCCGTCCCGGGACTAGCTTCCGGGCCAATGAGCAGTTCTTC
CASSVRPGTSFRANEQFF
>TRBJ2-7|few|TRBD2|TRBV5-1
TGCGCCAGCAGCCAAGACTCCTATAGCGGGGGCCTCTACGAGCAGTACTTC
CASSQDSYSGGLYEQYF
>TRBJ2-2|.|.|TRBV6-4
TGTGCCAGCAGTAGAGGGGAGCTGTTTTTT
CASSRGELFF
>TRBJ2-3|.|.|TRBV19
TGTGCCGTAAAAGCGGGTTTCACAGATACGCAGTATTTT
CAVKAGFTDTQYF
>TRBJ2-7|.|.|TRBV27
TGTGCCAGCAGTTTTTTGGGCTACGAGCAGTACTTC
CASSFLGYEQYF